This T cell receptor (beta chain) was identified during a study of tissue T cells after allogeneic stem cell transplantation. Findings and limits, study-wide: Only a limited share of tissue TCRs appeared in blood or spleen. Anatomically similar tissues had similar TCR repertoires within each patient. This small cohort was clinically heterogeneous, and sampling depth was a limitation. Shared clones across patients were few; motif clustering revealed tissue-specific shared signatures.

A single count supports this clone. Its antigen is currently unknown. Any gene name here is a mouse gene name. The CDR3 is cut off 1 residue early in the read; its end comes from the germline J gene. Data came from immunoSEQ multiplex PCR; TCRdb stores just in-frame clones and leaves some out. Altogether 20,000 to 25,000 clones are present, approximately 72% being singletons, with the ten largest covering roughly 0.61%. V dropped 4 bases and J dropped 6; count of bases not matched to a gene: 4. CDR1 is NSQYPW and CDR2 is LRSPGD in the germline V gene (reference sequence). The CDR3 runs to 14 residues. Sequenced sample: spleen. The sequence was obtained from a female BALB/c mouse in good health. The strain's MHC type: H2-d. The rearrangement links TRBV1 to TRBJ2-5; TRBD1 aligns across 10 bases. Partial CDR3 DNA: TGCACCTGCAGTGGCCGGGACAGGGGTGACACCCAGTAC. This translates into CTCSGRDRGDTQY. The entire CDR3 protein reads CTCSGRDRGDTQYF.